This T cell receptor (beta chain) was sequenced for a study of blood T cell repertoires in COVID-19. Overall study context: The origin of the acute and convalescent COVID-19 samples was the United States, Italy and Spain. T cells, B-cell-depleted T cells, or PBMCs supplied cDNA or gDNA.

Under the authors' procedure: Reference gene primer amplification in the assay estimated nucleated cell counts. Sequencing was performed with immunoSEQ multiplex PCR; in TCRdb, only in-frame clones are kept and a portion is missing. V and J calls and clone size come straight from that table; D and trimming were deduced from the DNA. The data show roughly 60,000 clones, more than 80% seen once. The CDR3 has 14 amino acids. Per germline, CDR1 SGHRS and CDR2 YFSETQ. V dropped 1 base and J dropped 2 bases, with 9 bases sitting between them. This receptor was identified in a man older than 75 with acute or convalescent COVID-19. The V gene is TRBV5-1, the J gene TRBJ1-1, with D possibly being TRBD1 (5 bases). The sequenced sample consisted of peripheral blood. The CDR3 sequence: CASSLYRINTEAFF. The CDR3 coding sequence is TGCGCCAGCAGCTTGTACAGGATCAACACTGAAGCTTTCTTT.